Below, 23 T cell receptor beta chains from the same sample are listed, as sequenced in a study of beta chain features in type 1 diabetes. Since all of the isolated RNA was reverse transcribed, expressed TCRB transcripts were what got sequenced. Repertoires were generated with immunoSEQ multiplex PCR, while TCRdb's copy carries only in-frame clones and drops some. The profile shows fewer than 650,000 clones, 15% to 18% of them singletons. Sequences were obtained from naive CD4+ T cells from blood. The source is a man aged 18-30 years in good health.

CDR3 loop: CASKGLNTEAFF. The CDR3 region has the DNA TGTGCCAGCAAGGGATTGAACACTGAAGCTTTCTTT. The rearrangement joins TRBV7-9 to TRBJ1-1; D remains unclear. Germline lookup yields CDR1 SEHNR and CDR2 FQNEAQ (reference sequence). The CDR3 spans 12 residues. Trimming shortened V by 7 bases and J by 0 bases, and 6 bases separated the two germline ends.

This clone was detected only a few times. This rearrangement joins TRBV4-3 to TRBJ2-5; D possibly uses TRBD1 or TRBD2 (6 bases each). The CDR3 is made up of 14 amino acids. CDR1 is LGHNA, CDR2 YSLEER, per germline. V dropped 6 bases and J dropped 4 bases, with 15 bases sitting between them. CDR3 residues: CASRRDMTRETQYF. In DNA, the CDR3 is TGCGCCAGCAGGCGGGACATGACGAGAGAGACCCAGTACTTC.

This clone was found a few times. This chain uses TRBV7-9 with TRBJ1-1; tentatively, D is TRBD1 (5 bases). Trimming left V 5 bases short and J 1 base short, with 11 bases between. Germline V lookup: CDR1 SEHNR, CDR2 FQNEAQ (reference sequence). The CDR3 covers 14 residues. The CDR3 sequence is CASSKIGANTEAFF. The CDR3 region has the DNA TGTGCCAGCAGCAAGATCGGGGCGAACACTGAAGCTTTCTTT.

This clone was seen more than once but under ten times. The CDR3 DNA is TGTGCCAGCTCACCTTTATCGACAGGGCCGGGGAACATTCAGTACTTC. It specifies CASSPLSTGPGNIQYF. The gene calls are TRBV18 and TRBJ2-4, with TRBD1 identical over 7 bases. The germline CDR1 and CDR2 sequences are KGHSH and LQKENI. This CDR3 spans 16 amino acids. Trimming cost V 3 bases and J 7 bases; bases outside gene matches: 12.

V gene TRBV7-6 combines with J gene TRBJ2-5; the match to TRBD2 covers 10 bases. The V segment lost 5 bases and the J segment 6 bases; nucleotides outside the gene matches: 6. This CDR3 contains 14 residues. Germline assignment: CDR1 SGHVS and CDR2 FNYEAQ. The CDR3 DNA reads as TGTGCCAGCAGCCAAGCGGGAGGGCCGCAGACCCAGTACTTC. It translates to CASSQAGGPQTQYF. Filled out from reference TRBV7-6 and TRBJ2-5, the complete variable domain reads GAGVSQSPRYKVTKRGQDVALRCDPISGHVSLYWYRQALGQGPEFLTYFNYEAQQDKSGLPNDRFSAERPEGSISTLTIQRTEQRDSAMYRCASSQAGGPQTQYFGPGTRLLVL.

The V and J genes are TRBV7-8 and TRBJ2-1; D remains ambiguous. V lost 6 bases, J lost 9 bases, and 15 bases lay in between. This CDR3 contains 13 residues. Germline CDR1 SGHVS, CDR2 FQNEAQ. CDR3 bases: TGTGCCAGCAGAAGCCCCGAGCCGGGTGAGCAGTTCTTC. Amino acids: CASRSPEPGEQFF.

This sequence joins TRBV7-2 and TRBJ2-5, with D possibly being TRBD2 (6 bases). With 5 bases removed from V and 7 bases from J, the gap between germline ends came to 20 bases. The V gene's germline CDR1 is SGHTA and CDR2 FQGNSA. The CDR3 runs 15 residues. The CDR3 nucleotides are TGTGCCAGCAGCCCCTTAGGAGCACTGGAGGGGACCCAGTACTTC. It encodes CASSPLGALEGTQYF.

This clone was seen a single time. This CDR3 fails to terminate in the conserved phenylalanine or tryptophan, so it likely reflects a read error. No DNA is shown, since the ends of the CDR3 on it are uncertain; the CDR3 is the one TCRdb lists. The genes are TRBV29-1 and TRBJ1-2. The germline gives CDR1 SQVTM, CDR2 ANQGSEA. The CDR3 is made up of 11 amino acids, end residues included. The CDR3 is CSGEGRYKRTL.

The sample holds a few counts of this clone. The chain has TRBV14 and TRBJ2-5; a weak D match, TRBD1 (5 bases). Germline assignment: CDR1 SGHDN and CDR2 FVKESK. The CDR3 consists of 16 residues. Trimming removed 5 bases at V and 0 bases at J, with 16 bases between. The CDR3 DNA is TGTGCCAGCAGCTCCACCAACAGGCCCCACCAAGAGACCCAGTACTTC. Residues: CASSSTNRPHQETQYF. The full variable domain, its missing parts supplied by reference TRBV14 and TRBJ2-5, is EAGVTQFPSHSVIEKGQTVTLRCDPISGHDNLYWYRRVMGKEIKFLLHFVKESKQDESGMPNNRFLAERTGGTYSTLKVQPAELEDSGVYFCASSSTNRPHQETQYFGPGTRLLVL.

This clone has only a few counts. Here the CDR3 reads CASILTGGMHNEQFF. Here the CDR3 DNA reads TGTGCCAGCATCCTGACAGGTGGAATGCACAATGAGCAGTTCTTC. The chain uses TRBV7-9 and TRBJ2-1, with D perhaps TRBD1 (6 bases). The CDR3 loop spans 15 amino acids. V was shortened by 7 bases and J by 5 bases, with 18 bases between the two germline ends. Germline lookup yields CDR1 SEHNR and CDR2 FQNEAQ (reference sequence). The full variable domain, rest sourced from reference TRBV7-9 and TRBJ2-1, is DTGVSQNPRHKITKRGQNVTFRCDPISEHNRLYWYRQTLGQGPEFLTYFQNEAQLEKSRLLSDRFSAERPKGSFSTLEIQRTEQGDSAMYLCASILTGGMHNEQFFGPGTRLTVL.

CDR3 sequence (DNA): TGTGCCAGCAGTGATGGCACTGAAGCTTTCTTT. This sequence encodes CASSDGTEAFF. The J gene is TRBJ1-1, the V gene TRBV6-5; no reliable D call. Trimming removed 5 bases from V and 4 bases from J, with 5 bases in between. The CDR3 has 11 residues. The germline gives CDR1 MNHEY, CDR2 SVGAGI.

This clone has just a few counts. J is TRBJ2-3 and V is TRBV9; no firm D call. Germline V CDR1 and CDR2: SGDLS, YYNGEE. V was cut by 0 bases and J by 0 bases, with 8 bases left in between. This CDR3 spans 15 amino acids. The chain's CDR3 is CASSVGNPSTDTQYF. For the CDR3, the DNA is TGTGCCAGCAGCGTAGGGAACCCTAGCACAGATACGCAGTATTTT.

The chain couples TRBV27 to TRBJ2-3; D possibly corresponds to TRBD1 (5 bases). The V gene's germline CDR1 is MNHEY and CDR2 SMNVEV (reference sequence). V was clipped by 4 bases and J by 0 bases, with 11 bases between them. CDR3 size: 15 residues. In DNA form, the CDR3 reads TGTGCCAGCAGTTCTTACCGGACAAGCACAGATACGCAGTATTTT. Its translation is CASSSYRTSTDTQYF.

The chain is built from TRBV30 and TRBJ2-1; D uncertain. This CDR3 is 15 amino acids long. Trimming cost V 0 bases and J 1 base, with 10 bases left between them. CDR1 is GTSNPN, CDR2 SVGIG, per germline (reference sequence). In nucleotides, the CDR3 is TGTGCCTGGAGTGTACAGCGTCCTTCCTACAATGAGCAGTTCTTC. This encodes CAWSVQRPSYNEQFF.

The rearrangement links TRBV9 to TRBJ2-3; TRBD1 matches at 7 bases. With 3 bases clipped from V and 2 bases from J, the junction kept 15 bases outside the gene matches. The CDR3 totals 18 residues. CDR1 and CDR2 (germline): SGDLS, YYNGEE. In DNA form, the CDR3 reads TGTGCCAGCAGCGCGAGGGACAGCGTCCTGGGGTACACAGATACGCAGTATTTT. Translation: CASSARDSVLGYTDTQYF.

There are a few counts of this clone. The CDR3 protein is CASSPGGYRGTQYF. Here the CDR3 DNA reads TGTGCCAGCAGTCCAGGGGGGTACAGGGGGACCCAGTACTTC. The chain is built from TRBV28 and TRBJ2-5; possible D gene TRBD1, 7 bases. This CDR3 has 14 residues. Deletions cut 5 bases from V and 7 bases from J, with 17 bases between. CDR1 and CDR2 (germline): MDHEN, SYDVKM.

This clone was detected only a few times. V usage is TRBV11-2 and J usage is TRBJ2-2, with a weak D call TRBD2 (5 bases). CDR3 length: 16 amino acids. Germline CDR1 reads SGHAT; CDR2 reads FQNNGV. The V gene lost 4 bases and the J gene lost 7 bases, with 19 bases spanning the gap. DNA of the CDR3: TGTGCCAGCAGCTACGCCGAGCGCTCAGGAGGCGGGGAGCTGTTTTTT. It encodes CASSYAERSGGGELFF.

The chain carries TRBV30 and TRBJ2-5; a possible D gene is TRBD2 (5 bases). The CDR3 extends over 15 amino acids. Trimming left V 4 bases short and J 1 base short, with 16 bases between. CDR1 and CDR2 (germline): GTSNPN, SVGIG (reference sequence). CDR3 amino acids: CAWTYRLEAQETQYF. In DNA, the CDR3 is TGTGCCTGGACTTATAGGTTGGAGGCCCAAGAGACCCAGTACTTC.

V gene TRBV7-2 combines with J gene TRBJ1-1; D remains unclear. The germline V and J ends were trimmed by 5 bases and 1 base, with 11 bases remaining between them. Germline-derived CDR1 and CDR2 are SGHTA and FQGNSA. The CDR3 is 14 residues long. The CDR3 here is CASSALLWNTEAFF. For the CDR3, the DNA is TGTGCCAGCAGCGCCCTCCTTTGGAACACTGAAGCTTTCTTT.

In its sample, this clone was seen a few times. The V gene is TRBV18, the J gene TRBJ1-2; D remains ambiguous. The V end was cut by 3 bases, the J end by 2 bases, with 10 bases between. This CDR3 contains 14 residues. CDR1 and CDR2 (germline): KGHSH, LQKENI. CDR3 nucleotide sequence: TGTGCCAGCTCACCCCAGAGGGTGAACTATGGCTACACCTTC. This codes for CASSPQRVNYGYTF.

Only a few counts were recorded for this clone. The V and J genes are TRBV7-6 and TRBJ1-2; 7 positions match TRBD1. With V trimmed by 5 bases and J by 4 bases, 16 bases remained unmatched. CDR1 and CDR2 from the germline V gene are SGHVS and FNYEAQ. The CDR3 is made up of 17 amino acids. The CDR3 reads CASSESEQRGRVYGYTF. CDR3 coding DNA: TGTGCCAGCAGCGAGTCAGAACAAAGGGGGCGAGTCTATGGCTACACCTTC.

The rearrangement joins TRBV7-2 to TRBJ1-1; no definite D call. The V end lost 5 bases, the J end lost 5 bases, and 15 bases lay between the germline ends. This CDR3 spans 14 amino acids. CDR1 is SGHTA, CDR2 FQGNSA, per germline. The chain's CDR3 is CASSPLGGFTEAFF. The CDR3 nucleotides are TGTGCCAGCAGCCCCCTAGGCGGGTTTACTGAAGCTTTCTTT.

The gene calls are TRBV28 and TRBJ1-2, with D maybe TRBD1 (6 bases). The V and J ends lost 7 bases and 6 bases respectively, with 12 bases between them. Germline CDR1 and CDR2: MDHEN and SYDVKM. CDR3 length: 12 amino acids. CDR3 amino acids: CASTWGAHGYTF. DNA for the CDR3: TGTGCCAGCACATGGGGGGCCCATGGCTACACCTTC.